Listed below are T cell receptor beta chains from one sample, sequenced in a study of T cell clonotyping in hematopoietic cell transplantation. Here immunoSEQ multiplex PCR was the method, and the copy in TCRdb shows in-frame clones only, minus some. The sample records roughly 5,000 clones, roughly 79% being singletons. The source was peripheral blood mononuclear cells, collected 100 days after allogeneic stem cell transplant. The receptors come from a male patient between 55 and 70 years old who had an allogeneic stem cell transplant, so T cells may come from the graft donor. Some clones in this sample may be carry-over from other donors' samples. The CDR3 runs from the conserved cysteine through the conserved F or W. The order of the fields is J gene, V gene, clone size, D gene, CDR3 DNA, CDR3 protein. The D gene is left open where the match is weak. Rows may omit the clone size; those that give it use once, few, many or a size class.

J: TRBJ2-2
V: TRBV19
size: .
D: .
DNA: TGTGCCAGTAGTATGGGGGGTCCAGGGATAGGGTACACCGGGGAGCTGTTTTTT
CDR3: CASSMGGPGIGYTGELFF

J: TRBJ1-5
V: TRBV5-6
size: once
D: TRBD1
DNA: TGTGCCAGCAGCCTAAAGACAGGGGAGGGCAATCAGCCCCAGCATTTT
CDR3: CASSLKTGEGNQPQHF

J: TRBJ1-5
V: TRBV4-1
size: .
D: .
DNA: TGCGCCAGCAGCCCACTGGATTATAGCAATCAGCCCCAGCATTTT
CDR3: CASSPLDYSNQPQHF

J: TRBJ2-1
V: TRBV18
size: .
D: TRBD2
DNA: TGTGCCAGCTCACCAAGTCTAGCGGAGGTTTCCTACAATGAGCAGTTCTTC
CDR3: CASSPSLAEVSYNEQFF

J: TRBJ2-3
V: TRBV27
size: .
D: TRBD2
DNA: TGTGCCAGCAGGGGACTAGCGGACTTGCAGTATTTT
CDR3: CASRGLADLQYF

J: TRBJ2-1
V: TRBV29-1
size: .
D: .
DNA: TGCAGCGTTGATGGCGAGGGGCCCAATGAGCAGTTCTTC
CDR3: CSVDGEGPNEQFF

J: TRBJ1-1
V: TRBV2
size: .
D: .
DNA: TGTGCCAGCAATTTAAGCCCACTACAGGCCCAGAACACTGAAGCTTTCTTT
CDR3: CASNLSPLQAQNTEAFF

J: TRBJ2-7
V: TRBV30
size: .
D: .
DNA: TGTGCCTGGAGTGTCTTAAGGTGGGAGCAGTACTTC
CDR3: CAWSVLRWEQYF

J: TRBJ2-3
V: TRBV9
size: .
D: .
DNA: TGTGCCAGCAGCCCAAATACAGATACGCAGTATTTT
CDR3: CASSPNTDTQYF

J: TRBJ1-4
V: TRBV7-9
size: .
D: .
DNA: TGTGCCAGCAGCAGCCCAGGGTTTAATGAAAAACTGTTTTTT
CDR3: CASSSPGFNEKLFF

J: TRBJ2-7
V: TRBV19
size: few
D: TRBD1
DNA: TGTGCCAGTAGTACCCCACCGGGACAGGGCTACGAGCAGTACTTC
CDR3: CASSTPPGQGYEQYF

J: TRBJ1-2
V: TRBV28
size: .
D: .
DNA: .
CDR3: CASTGTDFGDGYTF

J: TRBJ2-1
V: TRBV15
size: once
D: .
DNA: TGTGCCACCAGCGCAACCAGACAGGAACGGTTCTTC
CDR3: CATSATRQERFF

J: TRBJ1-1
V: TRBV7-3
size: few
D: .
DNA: TGTGCCAGCAGCTTGGACAGTTCTGAAGCTTTCTTT
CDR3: CASSLDSSEAFF

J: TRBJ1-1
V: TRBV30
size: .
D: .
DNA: TGTGCCTGGAGTGCGGGGGCGCAAACTGAAGCTTTCTTT
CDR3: CAWSAGAQTEAFF

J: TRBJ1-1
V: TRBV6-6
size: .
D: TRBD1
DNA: TGTGCCAGCAGTGAGGACAGGGAAGCTTTCTTT
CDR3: CASSEDREAFF

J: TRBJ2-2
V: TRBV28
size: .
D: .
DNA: TGTGCCAGCAGTTTGATGATCGGGGAGCTGTTTTTT
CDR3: CASSLMIGELFF

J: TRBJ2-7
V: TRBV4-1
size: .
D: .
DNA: TGCGCCAGCAGCCTCGACAGGACGCACTACGAGCAGTACTTC
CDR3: CASSLDRTHYEQYF

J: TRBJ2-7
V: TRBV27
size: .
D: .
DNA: TGTGCCAGCAGCCCCTACAGGGTACGGGGGCCCTACGAGCAGTACTTC
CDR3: CASSPYRVRGPYEQYF

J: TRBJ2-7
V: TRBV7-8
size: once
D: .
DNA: TGTGCCAGCAGCCCTGGAGGGGGGTACGAGCAGTACTTC
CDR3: CASSPGGGYEQYF

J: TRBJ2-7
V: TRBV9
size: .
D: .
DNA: TGTGCCAGCAGCGTAGGGGACTTTCCTGGCTACGAGCAGTACTTC
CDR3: CASSVGDFPGYEQYF

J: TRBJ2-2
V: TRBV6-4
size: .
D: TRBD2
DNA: TGTGCCAGCAGTGTCAGAGGTATAGCGGGAGGGAACACCGGGGAGCTGTTTTTT
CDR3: CASSVRGIAGGNTGELFF

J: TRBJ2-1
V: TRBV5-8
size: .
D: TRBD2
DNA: TGTGCCAGCAGCTTGGCCTGGGGAGGGGCGCACTCCTACAATGAGCAGTTCTTC
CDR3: CASSLAWGGAHSYNEQFF

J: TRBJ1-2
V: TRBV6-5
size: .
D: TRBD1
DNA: TGTGCCAGCAACCGGGACAGGGACGTAGGCGGCTACACCTTC
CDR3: CASNRDRDVGGYTF

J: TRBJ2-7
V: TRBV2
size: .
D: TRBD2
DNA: TGTGCCAGCAGAGGACTAGCGGGGTCCTACGAGCAGTACTTC
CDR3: CASRGLAGSYEQYF

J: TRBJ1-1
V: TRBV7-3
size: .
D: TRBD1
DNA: TGTGCCAGCAGCCGAGGGACAGGGAACACTGAAGCTTTCTTT
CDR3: CASSRGTGNTEAFF

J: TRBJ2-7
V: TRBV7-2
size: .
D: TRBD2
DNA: TGTGCCAGCAGCATGACTAGCGGGGGCTCCTACGAGCAGTACTTC
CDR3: CASSMTSGGSYEQYF

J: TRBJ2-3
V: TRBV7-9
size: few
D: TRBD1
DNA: TGTGCCAGCAGCTATAGGGACAGGGGGCGAGATACGCAGTATTTT
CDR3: CASSYRDRGRDTQYF

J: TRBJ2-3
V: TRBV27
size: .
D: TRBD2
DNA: TGTGCCAGCAGTTTATCCTCGCCGGGGCGGGAGGCAGATACGCAGTATTTT
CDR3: CASSLSSPGREADTQYF

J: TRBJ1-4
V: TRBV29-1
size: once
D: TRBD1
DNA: TGCAGCGTTCACCGACAGGGCTCGGAAAAACTGTTTTTT
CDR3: CSVHRQGSEKLFF

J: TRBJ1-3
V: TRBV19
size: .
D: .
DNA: TGTGCCAGTAGTATGACCTTCGGGGGGACTGGAAACACCATATATTTT
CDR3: CASSMTFGGTGNTIYF

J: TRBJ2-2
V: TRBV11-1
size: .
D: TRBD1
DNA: TGTGCCAGCAGCCCCCAGGGGGCCGGCACCGGGGAGCTGTTTTTT
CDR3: CASSPQGAGTGELFF

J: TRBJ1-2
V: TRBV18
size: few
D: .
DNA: TGTGCCAGCTCACCACCGGACGGATCCCTCGCCTTC
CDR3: CASSPPDGSLAF

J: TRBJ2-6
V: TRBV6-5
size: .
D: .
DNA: TGTGCCAGCAGTTATTCTGGGGCCAACGTCCTGACTTTC
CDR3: CASSYSGANVLTF

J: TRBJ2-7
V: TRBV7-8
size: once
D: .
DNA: TGTGCCAGCACCCCAGGGGGGTTCTACGAGCAGTACTTC
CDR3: CASTPGGFYEQYF

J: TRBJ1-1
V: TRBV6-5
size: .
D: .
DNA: TGTGCCAGCAGTTACAATGGGGAAACTTTCTTT
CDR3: CASSYNGETFF

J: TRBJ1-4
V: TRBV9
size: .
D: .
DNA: TGTGCCAGCAGCGTAGGTGGGGGGCGTAATGAAAAACTGTTTTTT
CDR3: CASSVGGGRNEKLFF

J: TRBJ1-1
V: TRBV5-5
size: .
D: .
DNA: TGTGCCAGCAGCTTCTCCTTCCCTGAAGCTTTCTTT
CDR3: CASSFSFPEAFF

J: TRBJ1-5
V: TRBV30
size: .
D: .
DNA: TGTGCCTGGAGCCTAGGAGGGGCAGACAATCAGCCCCAGCATTTT
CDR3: CAWSLGGADNQPQHF

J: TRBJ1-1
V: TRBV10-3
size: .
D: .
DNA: TGTGCCATCAGTGAGTCGAAAATAGGGGTAGCTTTCTTT
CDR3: CAISESKIGVAFF

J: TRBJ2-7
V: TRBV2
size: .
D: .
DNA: TGTGCCGGACAGCCGAGTCTTAGTGGGTACGAGCAGTACTTC
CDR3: CAGQPSLSGYEQYF

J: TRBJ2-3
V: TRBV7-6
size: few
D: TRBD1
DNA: TGTGCCAGCAGCCTAGGACAGGAGATTAGCACAGATACGCAGTATTTT
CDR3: CASSLGQEISTDTQYF

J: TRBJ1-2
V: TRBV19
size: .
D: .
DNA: TGTGCCAGTAGTCAACACAGGGCTGGCTATGGCTACACCTTC
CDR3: CASSQHRAGYGYTF

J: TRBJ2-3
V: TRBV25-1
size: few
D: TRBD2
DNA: TGTGCCAGCAGTGGGCTAGCGGGAGTTGCAGATACGCAGTATTTT
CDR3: CASSGLAGVADTQYF

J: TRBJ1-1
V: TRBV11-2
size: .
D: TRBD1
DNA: TGTGCCAGCAGGTTCGCCGGGACAGGGTCGGACACTGAAGCTTTCTTT
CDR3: CASRFAGTGSDTEAFF